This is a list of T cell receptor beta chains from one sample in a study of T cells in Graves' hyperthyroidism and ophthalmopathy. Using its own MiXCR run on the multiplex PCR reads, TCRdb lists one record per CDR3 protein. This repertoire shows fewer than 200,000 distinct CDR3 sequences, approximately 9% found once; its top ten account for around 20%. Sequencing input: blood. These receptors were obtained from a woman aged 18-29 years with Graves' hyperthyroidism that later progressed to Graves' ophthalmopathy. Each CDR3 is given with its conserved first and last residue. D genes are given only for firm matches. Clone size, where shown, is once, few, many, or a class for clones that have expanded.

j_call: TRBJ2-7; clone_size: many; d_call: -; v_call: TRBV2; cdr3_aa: CASSEGLSYEQYF; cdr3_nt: TGTGCCAGCAGTGAGGGGTTATCCTACGAGCAGTACTTC
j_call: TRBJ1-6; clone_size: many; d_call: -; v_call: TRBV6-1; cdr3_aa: CASSEKGYRAVNSPLHF; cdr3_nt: TGTGCCAGCAGTGAAAAGGGGTACAGGGCCGTAAATTCACCCCTCCACTTT
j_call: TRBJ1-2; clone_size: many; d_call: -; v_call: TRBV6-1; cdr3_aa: CASVSGQRGIGYTF; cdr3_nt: TGTGCCAGTGTTAGTGGACAGAGGGGAATTGGCTACACCTTC
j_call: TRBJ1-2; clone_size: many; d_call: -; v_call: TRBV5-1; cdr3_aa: CASSLDGTRPGYGYTF; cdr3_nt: TGCGCCAGCAGCTTGGACGGGACAAGACCCGGCTATGGCTACACCTTC
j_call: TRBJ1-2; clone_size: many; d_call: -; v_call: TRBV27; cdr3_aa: CASSPHLGITPYGYTF; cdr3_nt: TGTGCCAGCAGCCCACACCTCGGAATAACACCTTATGGCTACACCTTC
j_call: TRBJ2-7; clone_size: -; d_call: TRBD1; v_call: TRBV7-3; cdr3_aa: CASSSRTGDHEQYF; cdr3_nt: TGTGCCAGCAGCTCTCGGACAGGGGACCACGAGCAGTACTTC
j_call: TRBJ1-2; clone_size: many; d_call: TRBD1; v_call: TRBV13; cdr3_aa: CASSSGQTNYGYTF; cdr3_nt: TGTGCCAGCAGCTCGGGACAGACAAACTATGGCTACACCTTC
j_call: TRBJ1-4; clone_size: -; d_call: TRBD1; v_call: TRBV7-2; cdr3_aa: CASSPSGGNDEKLFF; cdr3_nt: TGTGCCAGCAGCCCTTCAGGGGGCAATGATGAAAAACTGTTTTTT
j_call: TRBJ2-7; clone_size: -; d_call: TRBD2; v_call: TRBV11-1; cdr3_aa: CASSPGLAYEQYF; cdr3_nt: TGTGCCAGCAGCCCGGGACTAGCATACGAGCAGTACTTC
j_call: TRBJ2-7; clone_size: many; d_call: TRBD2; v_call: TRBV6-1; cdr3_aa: CASSPYGRLAAYEQYF; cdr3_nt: TGTGCCAGCAGTCCCTACGGTAGACTAGCCGCGTACGAGCAGTACTTC
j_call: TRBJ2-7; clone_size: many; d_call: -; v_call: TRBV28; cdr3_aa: CASRTGYGLYEQYF; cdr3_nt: TGTGCCAGCAGAACAGGCTATGGGCTCTACGAGCAGTACTTC
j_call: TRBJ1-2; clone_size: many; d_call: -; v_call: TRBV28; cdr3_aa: CASSSSLDGYTF; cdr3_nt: TGTGCCAGCAGTTCCTCTTTAGATGGCTACACCTTC
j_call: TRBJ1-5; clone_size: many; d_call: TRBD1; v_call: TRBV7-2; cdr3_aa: CASSLTGASNQPQHF; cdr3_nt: TGTGCCAGCAGCTTGACAGGGGCCAGCAATCAGCCCCAGCATTTT
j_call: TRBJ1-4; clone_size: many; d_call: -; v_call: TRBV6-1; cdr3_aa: CASSEFAIGAGANEKLFF; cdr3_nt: TGTGCCAGCAGTGAATTCGCGATCGGGGCGGGAGCTAATGAAAAACTGTTTTTT
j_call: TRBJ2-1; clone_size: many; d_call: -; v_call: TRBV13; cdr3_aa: CASSYPGRPTRGEQFF; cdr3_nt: TGTGCCAGCAGCTATCCGGGACGACCAACTCGGGGTGAGCAGTTCTTC
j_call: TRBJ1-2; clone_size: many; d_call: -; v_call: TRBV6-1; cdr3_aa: CASSVGGLNYGYTF; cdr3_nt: TGTGCCAGCAGTGTAGGGGGTCTTAACTATGGCTACACCTTC
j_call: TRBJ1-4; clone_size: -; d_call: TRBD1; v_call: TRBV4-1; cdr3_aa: CASSPWTGGALNEKLFF; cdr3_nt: TGCGCCAGCAGCCCGTGGACAGGGGGCGCGTTGAATGAAAAACTGTTTTTT
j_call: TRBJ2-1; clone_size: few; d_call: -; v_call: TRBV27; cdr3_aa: CASSDPGRSGQFF; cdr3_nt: TGTGCCAGCAGTGACCCGGGGAGGTCAGGGCAGTTCTTC
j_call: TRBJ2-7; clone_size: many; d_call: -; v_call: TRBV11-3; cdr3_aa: CAPRPGPGPYEQYF; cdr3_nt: TGTGCCCCTAGGCCAGGACCGGGGCCCTACGAGCAGTACTTC
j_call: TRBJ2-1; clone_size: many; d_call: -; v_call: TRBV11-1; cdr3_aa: CASSPGLATYNEQFF; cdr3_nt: TGTGCCAGCAGCCCGGGGCTAGCGACATACAATGAGCAGTTCTTC
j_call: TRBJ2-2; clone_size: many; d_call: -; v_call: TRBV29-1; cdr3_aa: CSVALANTGELFF; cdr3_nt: TGCAGCGTTGCATTGGCGAACACCGGGGAGCTGTTTTTT
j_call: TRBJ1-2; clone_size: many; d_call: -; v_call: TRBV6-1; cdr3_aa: CAIITLGYTF; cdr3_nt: TGTGCCATAATTACACTTGGCTACACCTTC
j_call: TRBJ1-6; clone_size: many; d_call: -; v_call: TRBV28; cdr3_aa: CASSLGLNVSPLHF; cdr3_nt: TGTGCCAGCAGTTTAGGCCTGAATGTTTCACCCCTCCACTTT
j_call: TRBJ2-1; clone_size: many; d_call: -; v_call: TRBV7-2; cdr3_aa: CASSYKKIRFF; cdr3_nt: TGTGCCAGCAGCTACAAGAAGATCCGGTTCTTC
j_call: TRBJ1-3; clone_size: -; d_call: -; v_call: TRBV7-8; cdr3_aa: CASSLEGGFYGNTIYF; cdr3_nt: TGTGCCAGCAGCTTAGAGGGGGGGTTTTATGGAAACACCATATATTTT
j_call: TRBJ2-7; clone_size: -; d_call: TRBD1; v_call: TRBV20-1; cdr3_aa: CSATGGSSYEQYF; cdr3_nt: TGCAGTGCAACAGGGGGTAGCTCCTACGAGCAGTACTTC
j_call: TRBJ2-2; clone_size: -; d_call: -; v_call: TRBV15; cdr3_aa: CATSREPPAGELFF; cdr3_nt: TGTGCCACCAGCAGAGAACCCCCTGCCGGGGAGCTGTTTTTT
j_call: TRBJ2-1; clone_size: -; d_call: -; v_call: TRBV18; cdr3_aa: CASSPTAGIDEQFF; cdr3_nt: TGTGCCAGCTCACCTACCGCAGGGATTGATGAGCAGTTCTTC
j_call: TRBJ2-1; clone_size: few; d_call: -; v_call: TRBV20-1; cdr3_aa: CSARGPASNEQFF; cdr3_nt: TGCAGTGCTAGGGGCCCGGCCTCGAATGAGCAGTTCTTC
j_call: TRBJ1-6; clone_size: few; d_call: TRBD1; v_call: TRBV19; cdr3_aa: CASSQVAGQGNNSPLHF; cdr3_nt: TGTGCCAGTAGTCAAGTTGCGGGACAGGGTAATAATTCACCCCTCCACTTT
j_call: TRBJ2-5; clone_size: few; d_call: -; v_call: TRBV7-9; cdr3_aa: CASSFRRMKDQETQYF; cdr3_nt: TGTGCCAGCAGCTTCAGGCGAATGAAGGACCAAGAGACCCAGTACTTC
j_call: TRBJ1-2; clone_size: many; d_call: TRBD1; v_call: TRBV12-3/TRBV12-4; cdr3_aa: CASSSGTVYGYTF; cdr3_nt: TGTGCCAGCAGTTCCGGGACAGTCTATGGCTACACCTTC
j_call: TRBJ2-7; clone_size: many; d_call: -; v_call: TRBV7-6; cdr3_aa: CASSYTDDRYEQYF; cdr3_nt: TGTGCCAGCAGCTATACAGACGACCGCTACGAGCAGTACTTC
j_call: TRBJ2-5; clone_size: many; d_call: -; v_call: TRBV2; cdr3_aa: CASNRAGGETQYF; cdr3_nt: TGTGCCAGCAACAGAGCGGGCGGCGAGACCCAGTACTTC
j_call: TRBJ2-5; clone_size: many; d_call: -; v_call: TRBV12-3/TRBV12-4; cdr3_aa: CASSLALRGLETQYF; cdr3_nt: TGTGCCAGCAGTTTAGCGCTTCGGGGTCTAGAGACCCAGTACTTC
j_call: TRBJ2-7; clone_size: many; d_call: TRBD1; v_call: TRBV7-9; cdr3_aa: CASSLAGQVEQYF; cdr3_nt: TGTGCCAGCAGCTTAGCGGGACAGGTTGAGCAGTACTTC
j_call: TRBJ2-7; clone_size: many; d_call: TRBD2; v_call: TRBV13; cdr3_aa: CASSNGTTKQYF; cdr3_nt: TGTGCCAGCAGCAATGGGACTACAAAGCAGTACTTC
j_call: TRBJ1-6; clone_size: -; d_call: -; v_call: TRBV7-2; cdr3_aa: CASSFVTFDSPLHF; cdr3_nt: TGTGCCAGCAGCTTTGTCACGTTCGATTCACCCCTCCACTTT